This T cell receptor beta chain emerged from a study of beta chain features in type 1 diabetes. Whole-study findings and limits: A potential influence of HLA type upon TCRB rearrangement remained unresolved herein. Possible PCR preference for shorter templates applied equally to patients and controls.

Investigators reverse transcribed all isolated RNA, so they sequenced expressed TCRB transcripts. Profiled with immunoSEQ multiplex PCR; TCRdb holds only in-frame clones, not every one. This sample has hundreds of thousands of clones, with over 9.5% found just once. This clone was counted a few times. Antigen unknown. Cell sorting via CD45RO/CCR7/CD25/CD127/CD95/CD27 was performed to obtain CD4+ naive, central memory, regulatory and stem cell-like memory cells. V lost 9 bases and J 0 bases, leaving 15 bases between the germline ends. The CDR3 consists of 15 residues. CDR1 is LNHNV and CDR2 is YYDKDF in the germline V gene (reference sequence).

The rearrangement links TRBV15 to TRBJ1-5, with TRBD1 as a possible D gene (5 bases). The clonotype originates from a man between 18 and 29 years old in good health. Sequenced input: naive CD4+ T cells from blood. CDR3 loop: CATRGRSPSNQPQHF. In DNA form, the CDR3 reads TGTGCCACGCGGGGGAGGAGTCCTAGCAATCAGCCCCAGCATTTT.